Each of the 2 T cell receptor beta chains below was sequenced from the same sample in a study of shared clonotypes between healthy human individuals. Assay: immunoSEQ multiplex PCR; the TCRdb copy retains only in-frame clones and omits some. In the table there are over a million clones, roughly 97% of which are singletons. Specimen: naive CD4+ T cells sorted from blood. Subset of the sample: CD45RA+ positively selected. Receptor source: a young man in good health.

Remarks on this clone: Germline and junction disagree at one end, which may indicate a read error. The V call is TRBV5-4, the J call TRBJ2-4, with a possible D match to TRBD2 (5 bases). CDR1 and CDR2 (germline): SGHNT, YYREEE (reference sequence). The CDR3 sequence is 12 residues long. For the CDR3, the DNA is TGTGCCAGCAGCCGACCCGAGGGAGAAAGTTTGTTC. This gives the protein CASSRPEGESLF. Together with reference TRBV5-4 and TRBJ2-4, the CDR3 gives the full variable domain: ETGVTQSPTHLIKTRGQQVTLRCSSQSGHNTVSWYQQALGQGPQFIFQYYREEENGRGNFPPRFSGLQFPNYSSELNVNALELDDSALYLCASSRPEGESLFGAGTRLSVL.

The chain has TRBV6-5 and TRBJ1-1; D is ambiguous. Per germline, CDR1 MNHEY and CDR2 SVGAGI. The CDR3 is 11 residues long. The germline V and J ends were trimmed by 0 bases and 13 bases, with 9 bases remaining between them. CDR3 region: CASSYSSSCFF. Written as DNA, the CDR3 is TGTGCCAGCAGTTACTCCTCTAGTTGTTTCTTT.